One and the same sample provided the 18 T cell receptor beta chains below, sequenced in a study of T cell changes during pregnancy in multiple sclerosis. Assay used: immunoSEQ multiplex PCR; TCRdb lists only in-frame clones, some missing. The profile shows some 75,000 clones, 90% to 95% of them singletons. The source was peripheral blood, collected in the second trimester of pregnancy. Receptor source: a female donor with multiple sclerosis, enrolled in a pregnancy study.

V gene TRBV7-6 combines with J gene TRBJ2-5; TRBD2 matches 7 bases. CDR3 length: 16 residues. Germline loops: CDR1 SGHVS, CDR2 FNYEAQ. With 1 base clipped from V and 4 bases from J, the junction kept 9 bases outside the gene matches. CDR3 bases: TGTGCCAGCAGCTTAGTCGTACGGACTAGTCGAGAGACCCAGTACTTC. This gives the protein CASSLVVRTSRETQYF.

The chain is built from TRBV7-2 and TRBJ2-1; 9 nucleotides align to TRBD1. CDR3 size: 15 residues. With V trimmed by 5 bases and J by 5 bases, 7 bases remained unmatched. Germline CDR1 and CDR2: SGHTA and FQGNSA. CDR3 nucleotide sequence: TGTGCCAGCAGCGTAACAGGGGGCAACCACAATGAGCAGTTCTTC. Translation gives CASSVTGGNHNEQFF. Supplemented by reference TRBV7-2 and TRBJ2-1, the full variable domain reads GAGVSQSPSNKVTEKGKDVELRCDPISGHTALYWYRQSLGQGLEFLIYFQGNSAPDKSGLPSDRFSAERTGGSVSTLTIQRTQQEDSAVYLCASSVTGGNHNEQFFGPGTRLTVL.

V gene TRBV30 combines with J gene TRBJ1-2, with 8 bases identical to TRBD1. In germline, CDR1 is GTSNPN, CDR2 SVGIG (reference sequence). The length of the CDR3 is 12 residues. V lost 4 bases to trimming and J lost 13 bases; unmatched junction nucleotides: 11. CDR3 protein: CAWTPGGRGGTF. CDR3 nucleotides: TGTGCCTGGACCCCAGGGGGCCGGGGAGGCACCTTC. The full variable domain, rest sourced from reference TRBV30 and TRBJ1-2, is SQTIHQWPATLVQPVGSPLSLECTVEGTSNPNLYWYRQAAGRGLQLLFYSVGIGQISSEVPQNLSASRPQDRQFILSSKKLLLSDSGFYLCAWTPGGRGGTFGSGTRLTVV.

V gene TRBV15 combines with J gene TRBJ2-6; the D gene is possibly TRBD1 (6 bases). CDR1 is LNHNV, CDR2 YYDKDF, per germline (reference sequence). This CDR3 comprises 19 residues. Trimming cost V 0 bases and J 2 bases, with 17 bases left between them. This CDR3 is CATSRDTSQGSAGANVLTF. CDR3 nucleotides: TGTGCCACCAGCAGAGATACCTCTCAGGGGAGTGCTGGGGCCAACGTCCTGACTTTC.

This chain connects TRBV21-1 to TRBJ1-1. TRBV21-1 corresponds to a pseudogene. This CDR3 has 17 amino acids. The CDR3 spells CASSWTRGLEMNTEAFF. The DNA for the CDR3 is TGTGCCAGCAGCTGGACGAGGGGACTGGAAATGAACACTGAAGCTTTCTTT.

The chain combines TRBV5-5 with TRBJ1-5; D gene ambiguous. Trimming cost V 2 bases and J 5 bases, with 8 bases left between them. Germline CDR1 and CDR2: SGHKS and YYEKEE (reference sequence). The CDR3 spans 13 residues. The CDR3 nucleotides are TGTGCCAGCAGCTTAATATCGGATCAGCCCCAGCATTTT. Protein: CASSLISDQPQHF.

CDR3 amino acids: CASSFRQGSYEQYF. The CDR3 region has the DNA TGTGCCAGTAGTTTCCGACAGGGGTCCTACGAGCAGTACTTC. The chain joins TRBV19 to TRBJ2-7; 8 nucleotides align to TRBD1. Germline CDR1 is LNHDA and CDR2 is SQIVND (reference sequence). There are 14 residues in the CDR3. Unmatched junction bases numbered 4, after V lost 5 bases and J lost 1 base. The whole variable domain, filled in from reference TRBV19 and TRBJ2-7, reads DGGITQSPKYLFRKEGQNVTLSCEQNLNHDAMYWYRQDPGQGLRLIYYSQIVNDFQKGDIAEGYSVSREKKESFPLTVTSAQKNPTAFYLCASSFRQGSYEQYFGPGTRLTVT.

The V gene is TRBV5-1, the J gene TRBJ2-3; 12 nucleotides line up with TRBD2. Germline CDR1 and CDR2: SGHRS and YFSETQ. The CDR3 spans 20 residues. V lost 3 bases and J lost 0; bases outside the gene matches: 14. CDR3 protein: CASSSGGLAGNNPSTDTQYF. The CDR3 DNA reads TGCGCCAGCAGCTCGGGGGGACTAGCGGGTAATAACCCTAGCACAGATACGCAGTATTTT.

This chain links TRBV29-1 with TRBJ2-2; tentative D call: TRBD1 (5 bases). Trimming took off 0 bases at V and 4 bases at J, with 9 bases between the two ends. CDR1 is SQVTM and CDR2 is ANQGSEA in the germline V gene. The CDR3 totals 14 residues. CDR3 bases: TGCAGCGTTGAAGAGGCAGGGATCACCGGGGAGCTGTTTTTT. Its protein product is CSVEEAGITGELFF.

V is TRBV5-4 and J is TRBJ1-1, with a weak D call TRBD1 (5 bases). V dropped 0 bases and J dropped 2 bases, with 8 bases sitting between them. The germline gives CDR1 SGHNT, CDR2 YYREEE (reference sequence). CDR3 size: 14 residues. The CDR3 spells CASSLGQTNTEAFF. Written as DNA, the CDR3 is TGTGCCAGCAGCTTGGGACAGACTAACACTGAAGCTTTCTTT.

This rearrangement joins TRBV4-3 to TRBJ2-1; 10 nucleotides align to TRBD2. The CDR3 runs 16 residues. V lost 0 bases to trimming and J lost 10 bases; unmatched junction nucleotides: 9. Germline V lookup: CDR1 LGHNA, CDR2 YSLEER. CDR3 protein: CASSQDGLAGVDEQFF. In DNA, the CDR3 is TGCGCCAGCAGCCAAGATGGGCTAGCGGGAGTGGACGAGCAGTTCTTC.

The chain links TRBV19 to TRBJ2-7; 9 bases align to TRBD1. V shed 5 bases and J 0 bases; nucleotides not matched to a gene: 5. Per the germline V gene, CDR1 is LNHDA and CDR2 is SQIVND (reference sequence). The CDR3 is 15 residues long. The CDR3 spells CASSPRQGVSYEQYF. CDR3 in DNA: TGTGCCAGTAGTCCCCGACAGGGGGTCTCCTACGAGCAGTACTTC.

V gene TRBV7-9 combines with J gene TRBJ2-5; TRBD1 matches 8 bases. The germline V gene has CDR1 SEHNR and CDR2 FQNEAQ (reference sequence). The CDR3 spans 14 residues. The V and J ends lost 3 bases and 3 bases, in that order; junction bases with no gene match: 3. CDR3 sequence: CASSFGQGEETQYF. CDR3 nucleotides: TGTGCCAGCAGCTTTGGACAGGGTGAAGAGACCCAGTACTTC. Based on the CDR3 plus reference TRBV7-9 and TRBJ2-5, the full variable domain is DTGVSQNPRHKITKRGQNVTFRCDPISEHNRLYWYRQTLGQGPEFLTYFQNEAQLEKSRLLSDRFSAERPKGSFSTLEIQRTEQGDSAMYLCASSFGQGEETQYFGPGTRLLVL.

The rearrangement joins TRBV27 to TRBJ1-2; D is ambiguous. CDR3 size: 13 residues. V was cut by 2 bases and J by 0 bases, with 4 bases left in between. From germline, CDR1 is MNHEY and CDR2 SMNVEV (reference sequence). The CDR3 here is CASSLGANYGYTF. The CDR3 nucleotides are TGTGCCAGCAGTTTAGGAGCTAACTATGGCTACACCTTC.

The chain recombines TRBV5-4 with TRBJ1-2; 7 bases agree with TRBD1. Trimming cost V 4 bases and J 8 bases; bases outside gene matches: 11. The CDR3 has 14 amino acids. Looked up from germline, CDR1 is SGHNT and CDR2 is YYREEE (reference sequence). The chain's CDR3 is CASSGNRGVKGYTF. CDR3 nucleotides: TGTGCCAGCAGCGGTAACAGGGGTGTAAAGGGCTACACCTTC.

This clone showed up just once. The rearrangement uses TRBV12-5 and TRBJ1-1, with 9 bases lining up with TRBD1. V trimming: 1 base; J trimming: 10 bases; junction bases outside the gene matches: 4. Looked up from germline, CDR1 is LGHNT and CDR2 is FRNRAP. The CDR3 is 13 amino acids. CDR3 amino acids: CASGLDRGRGAFF. The CDR3 DNA sequence: TGTGCTAGTGGTTTGGACAGGGGGCGCGGAGCTTTCTTT.

This clone has just one count. The genes are TRBV4-1 and TRBJ2-7, with D possibly matching TRBD2 (5 bases). V was clipped by 3 bases and J by 4 bases, with 19 bases between them. The CDR3 has 16 residues. The germline gives CDR1 MGHRA, CDR2 YSYEKL. The CDR3 is CASSHFTLITGYEQYF. In nucleotides, the CDR3 is TGCGCCAGCAGCCACTTCACGCTGATTACGGGATACGAGCAGTACTTC.

V usage is TRBV5-1 and J usage is TRBJ2-5, with D perhaps matching TRBD2 (6 bases). The CDR3 is made up of 14 amino acids. Germline assignment: CDR1 SGHRS and CDR2 YFSETQ. V was shortened by 6 bases and J by 2 bases, with 14 bases between the two germline ends. The chain's CDR3 is CASTWGSGQETQYF. CDR3 DNA sequence: TGCGCCAGCACCTGGGGTAGCGGACAAGAGACCCAGTACTTC.